A single sample is the source of the 20 T cell receptor beta chains below, sequenced in a study of T cell changes during pregnancy in multiple sclerosis. The table came from immunoSEQ multiplex PCR; TCRdb's copy has only in-frame clones and leaves some out. The top ten clones hold 0.78% of a sample with about 110,000 clones, roughly 92% of them seen once. Specimen: peripheral blood, collected in the third trimester of pregnancy. Source of these receptors: a female donor in good health, enrolled as a control in a pregnancy study.

This sequence joins TRBV14 and TRBJ2-2; a weak D match, TRBD2 (6 bases). Germline V gene sequence: CDR1 SGHDN, CDR2 FVKESK. The V gene lost 3 bases and the J gene lost 0 bases, with 20 bases spanning the gap. The CDR3 sequence is 19 residues long. The DNA for the CDR3 is TGTGCCAGCAGCCACGGGGACGGAGGGGTCGGCGCGAACACCGGGGAGCTGTTTTTT. Translated: CASSHGDGGVGANTGELFF.

The V gene is TRBV27, the J gene TRBJ1-3; 8 bases map to TRBD1. V shed 8 bases, J shed 4 bases, and the junction held 4 bases outside the gene matches. Germline loops: CDR1 MNHEY, CDR2 SMNVEV (reference sequence). The CDR3 covers 13 residues. This CDR3 reads CASAGGEGNTIYF. CDR3 nucleotides: TGTGCCAGCGCAGGGGGCGAAGGAAACACCATATATTTT.

V gene TRBV11-3 combines with J gene TRBJ2-5, with D maybe TRBD2 (5 bases). CDR3 length: 14 residues. V was clipped by 4 bases and J by 1 base, with 10 bases between them. Germline values: CDR1 SGHNT, CDR2 YENEEA. This CDR3 reads CASSSYGVQETQYF. Written as DNA, the CDR3 is TGTGCCAGCAGCTCATACGGGGTCCAAGAGACCCAGTACTTC.

The V call is TRBV6-5, the J call TRBJ1-5; 9 nucleotides align to TRBD1. CDR3 length equals 15 residues. With V trimmed by 4 bases and J by 4 bases, 5 bases remained unmatched. Germline loops: CDR1 MNHEY, CDR2 SVGAGI. This CDR3 reads CASSSPGTGNQPQHF. CDR3 coding DNA: TGTGCCAGCAGTTCTCCCGGGACAGGGAATCAGCCCCAGCATTTT.

This clone was recorded once. The gene calls are TRBV4-2 and TRBJ2-1; D perhaps matches TRBD2 (5 bases). This CDR3 has 18 residues. Germline V gene sequence: CDR1 LGHNA, CDR2 YNFKEQ. V was trimmed by 0 bases and J by 4 bases, leaving 19 bases between them. In DNA, the CDR3 is TGTGCCAGCAGCCAAGATGCGGGTCTCAGGACGGTTTACAATGAGCAGTTCTTC. The encoded protein is CASSQDAGLRTVYNEQFF.

The chain carries TRBV5-6 and TRBJ2-1; no reliable D call. CDR1 is SGHDT, CDR2 YYEEEE, per germline. This CDR3 is built from 14 residues. V gave up 2 bases and J gave up 5 bases, with 11 bases separating them. This CDR3 reads CASSLRHLNNEQFF. As DNA, the CDR3 is TGTGCCAGCAGCTTAAGACACCTAAACAATGAGCAGTTCTTC.

The chain carries TRBV2 and TRBJ1-1; D is ambiguous. Trimming left V 6 bases short and J 2 bases short, with 10 bases between. Germline CDR1 SNHLY, CDR2 FYNNEI. The CDR3 spans 13 residues. CDR3 in amino acids: CASRPTSNTEAFF. In DNA form, the CDR3 reads TGTGCCAGCAGGCCGACAAGTAACACTGAAGCTTTCTTT. The full variable domain, rest sourced from reference TRBV2 and TRBJ1-1, is EPEVTQTPSHQVTQMGQEVILRCVPISNHLYFYWYRQILGQKVEFLVSFYNNEISEKSEIFDDQFSVERPDGSNFTLKIRSTKLEDSAMYFCASRPTSNTEAFFGQGTRLTVV.

This clone was found a few times. The chain couples TRBV7-2 to TRBJ1-2; D uncertain. V lost 5 bases to trimming and J lost 3 bases, with 7 bases between them. The CDR3 runs to 12 residues. CDR1 is SGHTA and CDR2 is FQGNSA in the germline V gene. The CDR3 reads CASSPGYYGYTF. DNA for the CDR3: TGTGCCAGCAGCCCCGGGTACTATGGCTACACCTTC.

The CDR3 DNA follows: TGTGCCAGTAGTAAGACAGGGCCTCAGCCCCAGCATTTT. This translates into CASSKTGPQPQHF. The chain is built from TRBV19 and TRBJ1-5; the match to TRBD1 covers 7 bases. V shed 4 bases, J shed 6 bases, and the junction held 3 bases outside the gene matches. Germline assignment: CDR1 LNHDA and CDR2 SQIVND (reference sequence). This CDR3 is built from 13 residues. The variable domain in full, with the rest retrieved from reference TRBV19 and TRBJ1-5, is DGGITQSPKYLFRKEGQNVTLSCEQNLNHDAMYWYRQDPGQGLRLIYYSQIVNDFQKGDIAEGYSVSREKKESFPLTVTSAQKNPTAFYLCASSKTGPQPQHFGDGTRLSIL.

The chain's CDR3 is CASSLYRQGMSSYNEQFF. CDR3 coding DNA: TGCGCCAGCAGCTTATACCGACAGGGGATGAGCTCCTACAATGAGCAGTTCTTC. V is TRBV5-1 and J is TRBJ2-1; 8 nucleotides align to TRBD1. Germline V gene lookup returns CDR1 SGHRS and CDR2 YFSETQ. After removal of 2 bases from V and 0 bases from J, the junction contained 10 bases not matched to a gene. The CDR3 length is 18 residues.

The chain has TRBV7-9 and TRBJ2-7; the match to TRBD1 covers 9 bases. Germline CDR1 is SEHNR and CDR2 is FQNEAQ (reference sequence). The CDR3 has 15 residues. V gave up 5 bases and J gave up 5 bases; unmatched junction bases: 10. The CDR3 coding sequence is TGTGCCAGCAGCATCCCGGGACAGGGAATGAACGAGCAGTACTTC. Translated: CASSIPGQGMNEQYF.

The chain has TRBV5-6 and TRBJ1-2; TRBD1 matches 10 bases. Germline CDR1 reads SGHDT; CDR2 reads YYEEEE. The CDR3 runs to 14 residues. V lost 5 bases, J lost 7 bases, and 8 bases stayed unmatched. CDR3 DNA sequence: TGTGCCAGCAGTCCTGACAGGGGGCTCTCTGGCTACACCTTC. It translates to CASSPDRGLSGYTF.

The chain joins TRBV5-8 to TRBJ1-1; maybe TRBD1 (6 bases). CDR3 length equals 18 residues. The V and J ends lost 1 base and 1 base respectively, with 20 bases between them. The germline CDR1 and CDR2 sequences are SGHTS and YDEGEE. CDR3 loop: CASSLFRGPGQRNTEAFF. In DNA form, the CDR3 reads TGTGCCAGCAGCTTGTTCAGGGGCCCGGGCCAAAGGAACACTGAAGCTTTCTTT.

The chain couples TRBV7-2 to TRBJ2-4; 10 bases match TRBD1. This CDR3 contains 16 residues. V lost 1 base, J lost 5 bases, and 5 bases stayed unmatched. Looked up from germline, CDR1 is SGHTA and CDR2 is FQGNSA. The chain's CDR3 is CASSLEAGTGENIQYF. The CDR3 DNA follows: TGTGCCAGCAGCTTAGAAGCAGGGACAGGGGAAAACATTCAGTACTTC.

J is TRBJ2-5 and V is TRBV6-5; perhaps TRBD1 as D (5 bases). The germline CDR1 and CDR2 sequences are MNHEY and SVGAGI. V gave up 2 bases and J gave up 6 bases, with 16 bases separating them. CDR3 length equals 15 residues. CDR3 DNA: TGTGCCAGCAGTTACGACAGTCGGTATTGGCAGACCCAGTACTTC. This translates into CASSYDSRYWQTQYF.

The CDR3 DNA is TGTGCCAGCAGCGACCTCGACAGGGGGCGCACAGATACGCAGTATTTT. It codes for CASSDLDRGRTDTQYF. V and J are TRBV9 and TRBJ2-3, with 10 positions matching TRBD1. From germline, CDR1 is SGDLS and CDR2 YYNGEE. V shed 3 bases and J 1 base; nucleotides not matched to a gene: 5. CDR3 length: 16 amino acids.

The chain links TRBV5-1 to TRBJ1-2, with TRBD1 matching over 8 bases. J gave up 4 bases and V 0 bases, and 5 bases lay outside the gene matches. The germline V gene encodes CDR1 SGHRS and CDR2 YFSETQ. This CDR3 is built from 15 residues. In nucleotides, the CDR3 is TGCGCCAGCAGCTTGGTGACAGGGGAAAGCTATGGCTACACCTTC. It translates to CASSLVTGESYGYTF.

The rearrangement joins TRBV4-3 to TRBJ1-4, with TRBD1 matching over 8 bases. J lost 2 bases, V lost 0 bases, and 11 bases had no gene match. The V gene's germline CDR1 is LGHNA and CDR2 YSLEER. This CDR3 has 19 amino acids. The CDR3 here is CASSQDRNRGVGTNEKLFF. The CDR3 bases are TGCGCCAGCAGCCAAGATCGGAACAGGGGGGTGGGGACTAATGAAAAACTGTTTTTT.

CDR3 protein: CAFQAANEKLFF. DNA for the CDR3: TGTGCCTTCCAGGCAGCTAATGAAAAACTGTTTTTT. The gene calls are TRBV2 and TRBJ1-4; D call uncertain. The CDR3 has 12 amino acids. CDR1 SNHLY and CDR2 FYNNEI come from the germline V gene. V was cut by 11 bases and J by 3 bases, with 10 bases left in between.

The CDR3 region is CAISELLAEMAGELFF. In DNA, the CDR3 is TGTGCCATCAGTGAGTTACTAGCGGAGATGGCCGGGGAGCTGTTTTTT. The J gene is TRBJ2-2, the V gene TRBV10-3; 8 nucleotides align to TRBD2. This CDR3 spans 16 amino acids. CDR1 is ENHRY and CDR2 is SYGVKD in the germline V gene. After removal of 1 base from V and 6 bases from J, the junction contained 7 bases not matched to a gene.